These 26 T cell receptor beta chains came from one sample sequenced in a study of T cell changes during pregnancy in multiple sclerosis. Produced via immunoSEQ multiplex PCR; TCRdb's table is partial and in-frame only. This repertoire shows tens of thousands of clones, almost 90% found once; its top ten account for roughly 0.72%. This sample comprised CD4+ T cells from peripheral blood mononuclear cells, obtained in the first trimester of pregnancy. All receptors derive from a female donor in good health, enrolled as a control in a pregnancy study.

The chain employs TRBV9 and TRBJ2-3; the match to TRBD2 covers 14 bases. The CDR3 covers 18 residues. V lost 3 bases to trimming and J lost 2 bases; unmatched junction nucleotides: 8. Germline CDR1 reads SGDLS; CDR2 reads YYNGEE. This CDR3 is CASSGTSGGNIVTDTQYF. For the CDR3, the DNA is TGTGCCAGCAGCGGGACTAGCGGGGGGAACATCGTCACAGATACGCAGTATTTT.

The V and J genes are TRBV27 and TRBJ1-5; tentative D call: TRBD1 (6 bases). V lost 5 bases, J lost 6 bases, and 14 bases lay in between. Germline CDR1 reads MNHEY; CDR2 reads SMNVEV (reference sequence). The CDR3 contains 14 residues. The CDR3 DNA sequence: TGTGCCAGCAGTACTACAGGGCCGGTTCAGCCCCAGCATTTT. It encodes CASSTTGPVQPQHF.

The chain links TRBV7-2 to TRBJ2-7; the D gene is possibly TRBD1 (6 bases). CDR3 length equals 15 residues. The germline V gene encodes CDR1 SGHTA and CDR2 FQGNSA. Trimming left V 4 bases short and J 4 bases short, with 17 bases between. Here the CDR3 reads CASSSDSSNPYEQYF. CDR3 DNA sequence: TGTGCCAGCAGCTCGGACAGCTCAAATCCATACGAGCAGTACTTC.

The V call is TRBV5-1, the J call TRBJ1-1; D not resolved. The CDR3 covers 15 residues. V was cut by 0 bases and J by 0 bases, with 9 bases left in between. Germline V lookup: CDR1 SGHRS, CDR2 YFSETQ. The CDR3 sequence is CASSLDRGMNTEAFF. CDR3 coding DNA: TGCGCCAGCAGCTTGGATCGGGGAATGAACACTGAAGCTTTCTTT.

CDR3 region: CASSLDFRGLVETQYF. In DNA, the CDR3 is TGTGCCAGCAGCTTGGACTTTAGGGGGTTGGTAGAGACCCAGTACTTC. This chain joins TRBV5-5 and TRBJ2-5; tentatively, D is TRBD1 (6 bases). CDR1 and CDR2 (germline): SGHKS, YYEKEE (reference sequence). The CDR3 has 16 amino acids. V gave up 0 bases and J gave up 4 bases, with 16 bases separating them.

The CDR3 nucleotides read TGTGCCAGCAGTACTCCCCGGACAGGGACCTTTCCACCTAACACTGAAGCTTTCTTT. Translated: CASSTPRTGTFPPNTEAFF. This chain connects TRBV2 to TRBJ1-1; 8 bases line up with TRBD1. CDR1 is SNHLY and CDR2 is FYNNEI in the germline V gene. This CDR3 has 19 residues. The junction had 19 bases not matched to a gene; V was cut back by 5 bases and J by 2 bases.

The chain employs TRBV7-2 and TRBJ1-2, with TRBD1 matching 11 bases. The CDR3 consists of 15 residues. Germline V lookup: CDR1 SGHTA, CDR2 FQGNSA. The J segment lost 4 bases and the V segment lost 4 bases, leaving 5 bases of the junction unmatched. CDR3 nucleotide sequence: TGTGCCAGCAGCTCGGGACAGGGGGGTATCTATGGCTACACCTTC. Residues: CASSSGQGGIYGYTF.

The chain employs TRBV11-3 and TRBJ1-2; 9 bases align to TRBD1. Germline CDR1 reads SGHNT; CDR2 reads YENEEA. The CDR3 covers 13 residues. V lost 7 bases to trimming and J lost 7 bases; unmatched junction nucleotides: 7. The CDR3, as DNA: TGTGCCAGCAAAGGGACAGGGATTTTTGGCTACACCTTC. Protein product: CASKGTGIFGYTF.

The chain employs TRBV25-1 and TRBJ1-6, with D possibly TRBD1 on 5 matching bases. Germline V gene data show CDR1 as MGHDK and CDR2 as SYGVNS. This CDR3 region has 14 residues. V was trimmed by 4 bases and J by 5 bases, leaving 9 bases between them. Written as DNA, the CDR3 is TGTGCCAGCAGTGTAGTAGGGGATAATTCACCCCTCCACTTT. It specifies CASSVVGDNSPLHF.

The CDR3 region has the DNA TGTGCCAGCAGCCAAGCGACAGGCTACAATGAGCAGTTCTTC. This encodes CASSQATGYNEQFF. This chain joins TRBV14 and TRBJ2-1; weak D call: TRBD1 (6 bases). V gave up 1 base and J gave up 3 bases, with 7 bases separating them. CDR3 size: 14 residues. The germline V gene encodes CDR1 SGHDN and CDR2 FVKESK.

The chain joins TRBV6-1 to TRBJ2-5; TRBD2 agrees at 7 bases. The DNA end is a closer match to TRBJ2-7, so the J assignment may be wrong. Per the germline V gene, CDR1 is MNHNS and CDR2 is SASEGT. The CDR3 is made up of 13 amino acids. In DNA form, the CDR3 reads TGTGCCATCCGGACCGGGGGGATCGACGAGCAGTACTTC. This translates into CAIRTGGIDEQYF.

The rearrangement links TRBV20-1 to TRBJ1-2; D unresolved. CDR1 and CDR2 from the germline V gene are DFQATT and SNEGSKA (reference sequence). CDR3 size: 9 residues. The CDR3 DNA reads as TGCAGGGTAACCGGGGGCTACACCTTC. It specifies CRVTGGYTF.

This chain joins TRBV5-8 and TRBJ1-1, with 7 bases fitting TRBD1. This CDR3 comprises 16 residues. V dropped 5 bases and J dropped 6; count of bases not matched to a gene: 16. Germline lookup yields CDR1 SGHTS and CDR2 YDEGEE. CDR3 region: CASRYYLHRGSAEAFF. The DNA for the CDR3 is TGTGCCAGCAGGTATTATCTTCACAGGGGCTCAGCTGAAGCTTTCTTT.

This chain uses TRBV9 with TRBJ1-6; 8 nucleotides line up with TRBD1. The V gene end was trimmed by 4 bases and the J gene end by 8 bases; junction bases not matched to a gene: 11. The length of the CDR3 is 16 residues. The V gene's germline CDR1 is SGDLS and CDR2 YYNGEE. The CDR3 bases are TGTGCCAGCAGCCCGGAGACAGGGGTGGACGATTCACCCCTCCACTTT. Protein sequence: CASSPETGVDDSPLHF.

This sequence joins TRBV30 and TRBJ1-4; 9 nucleotides line up with TRBD1. The ends lost 2 bases at V and 7 bases at J; junction bases unmatched: 8. The CDR3 length is 15 residues. The germline gives CDR1 GTSNPN, CDR2 SVGIG (reference sequence). CDR3 in DNA: TGTGCCTGGAGTTTCACAGGGGGCCTCCGTGAAAAACTGTTTTTT. Its translation: CAWSFTGGLREKLFF. Together with reference TRBV30 and TRBJ1-4, the CDR3 gives the full variable domain: SQTIHQWPATLVQPVGSPLSLECTVEGTSNPNLYWYRQAAGRGLQLLFYSVGIGQISSEVPQNLSASRPQDRQFILSSKKLLLSDSGFYLCAWSFTGGLREKLFFGSGTQLSVL.

This clone was seen a few times. The J gene is TRBJ1-6, the V gene TRBV2, with TRBD1 as a possible D gene (5 bases). The CDR3 consists of 14 residues. V lost 7 bases and J lost 10, with 17 bases in between. CDR1 SNHLY and CDR2 FYNNEI come from the germline V gene. CDR3 protein: CASILGQGGSPLHF. The CDR3, as DNA: TGTGCCAGCATTCTTGGGCAGGGTGGATCACCCCTCCACTTT.

Written as DNA, the CDR3 is TGTGCCAGCTCCGACGGACTTCACAATGAGCAGTTCTTC. This translates into CASSDGLHNEQFF. This rearrangement joins TRBV19 to TRBJ2-1; D is perhaps TRBD2 (5 bases). Trimming pared 9 bases from V and 5 bases from J, leaving 14 bases between. Looked up from germline, CDR1 is LNHDA and CDR2 is SQIVND (reference sequence). The CDR3 is 13 amino acids.

This chain uses TRBV5-8 with TRBJ2-5; 14 bases line up with TRBD2. J lost 4 bases, V lost 2 bases, and 4 bases had no gene match. The CDR3 loop spans 16 amino acids. Germline CDR1 is SGHTS and CDR2 is YDEGEE. CDR3 sequence (DNA): TGTGCCAGCAGCTTCACGACTAGCGGGGGGGCAGAGACCCAGTACTTC. It encodes CASSFTTSGGAETQYF.

This chain uses TRBV28 with TRBJ1-1, with D tentatively TRBD1 (5 bases). This CDR3 region has 14 residues. The germline CDR1 and CDR2 sequences are MDHEN and SYDVKM. The V end was cut by 3 bases, the J end by 1 base, with 9 bases between. CDR3 loop: CASSLLGENTEAFF. CDR3 DNA sequence: TGTGCCAGCAGTTTGCTAGGGGAGAACACTGAAGCTTTCTTT.

The chain uses TRBV7-3 and TRBJ2-3; D may be TRBD2 (5 bases). V lost 2 bases to trimming and J lost 3 bases, with 12 bases between them. Germline V gene data show CDR1 as SGHTA and CDR2 as FQGTGA. This CDR3 comprises 15 residues. CDR3 region: CASSLGRGPTDTQYF. CDR3 DNA: TGTGCCAGCAGCTTAGGTAGAGGGCCGACAGATACGCAGTATTTT.

This chain joins TRBV12-5 and TRBJ2-1; 16 bases map to TRBD2. The ends lost 3 bases at V and 1 base at J; junction bases unmatched: 9. Per germline, CDR1 LGHNT and CDR2 FRNRAP. The CDR3 has 20 amino acids. CDR3 coding DNA: TGTGCTAGTGGTTTCGCCTCGGGACTAGCGGGGGGGCCGTCCTACAATGAGCAGTTCTTC. Residues: CASGFASGLAGGPSYNEQFF.

This chain uses TRBV7-2 with TRBJ2-3; 8 positions match TRBD1. The ends lost 5 bases at V and 3 bases at J; junction bases unmatched: 7. Germline lookup yields CDR1 SGHTA and CDR2 FQGNSA. CDR3 length: 15 residues. In nucleotides, the CDR3 is TGTGCCAGCAGCCCTCAGACAGGGGTGACAGATACGCAGTATTTT. Amino acid sequence: CASSPQTGVTDTQYF.

This clone was seen a few times. The J gene is TRBJ1-1, the V gene TRBV5-1; 7 nucleotides align to TRBD1. The J segment lost 4 bases and the V segment lost 3 bases, leaving 9 bases of the junction unmatched. The CDR3 runs to 15 residues. CDR1 is SGHRS, CDR2 YFSETQ, per germline. DNA for the CDR3: TGCGCCAGCAGCTCAAGACAGGGAGGCATCACTGAAGCTTTCTTT. It is translated as CASSSRQGGITEAFF. The whole variable domain, filled in from reference TRBV5-1 and TRBJ1-1, reads KAGVTQTPRYLIKTRGQQVTLSCSPISGHRSVSWYQQTPGQGLQFLFEYFSETQRNKGNFPGRFSGRQFSNSRSEMNVSTLELGDSALYLCASSSRQGGITEAFFGQGTRLTVV.

The chain combines TRBV19 with TRBJ2-5, with TRBD2 identical over 8 bases. Germline V gene data show CDR1 as LNHDA and CDR2 as SQIVND (reference sequence). CDR3 size: 15 residues. V dropped 7 bases and J dropped 0; count of bases not matched to a gene: 7. The CDR3 nucleotides are TGTGCCAGTACCGGGGCTAGCGGGCACCAAGAGACCCAGTACTTC. Protein product: CASTGASGHQETQYF.

The chain has TRBV7-8 and TRBJ1-5; no reliable D call. V was cut by 4 bases and J by 7 bases, with 17 bases left in between. Germline CDR1 is SGHVS and CDR2 is FQNEAQ. This CDR3 is 15 amino acids long. CDR3 bases: TGTGCCAGCAGCTATACGGAGCGTCCAGAACAGCCCCAGCATTTT. This gives the protein CASSYTERPEQPQHF.

V usage is TRBV29-1 and J usage is TRBJ2-1; 10 nucleotides agree with TRBD1. From germline, CDR1 is SQVTM and CDR2 ANQGSEA. There are 13 residues in the CDR3. The V segment lost 8 bases and the J segment 6 bases; nucleotides outside the gene matches: 7. The CDR3 loop is CSIDRGLGNEQFF. The DNA for the CDR3 is TGCAGCATAGACAGGGGGCTCGGCAATGAGCAGTTCTTC.